What follows describes a single T cell receptor beta chain. The entry originates in a study of T cell changes during pregnancy in multiple sclerosis. The CDR3 loop spans 18 amino acids. J gave up 5 bases and V 1 base, and 13 bases lay outside the gene matches. Germline loops: CDR1 LGHNA, CDR2 YSLEER. Measured with immunoSEQ multiplex PCR; TCRdb has only the in-frame clones, and not every one. Here the sample spans 60,000 to 75,000 clones, 92% being singletons. The chain recombines TRBV4-3 with TRBJ2-3; 9 bases line up with TRBD2. Sequencing was performed on peripheral blood, taken after pregnancy. This TCR was sampled from a female donor with multiple sclerosis, enrolled in a pregnancy study. The CDR3 DNA is TGCGCCAGCAGCCAAGTTTTTCGGCGGGAGGGAGTTCTAGATACGCAGTATTTT. Its protein is CASSQVFRREGVLDTQYF.